A selection of T cell receptor beta chains follows, all from one sample in a study of shared clonotypes between healthy human individuals. Some clones are missing from TCRdb's copy, which holds only in-frame ones; the method was immunoSEQ multiplex PCR. There are 2 million to 3 million clones in the sample; around 90% occur only once, and roughly 0.14% lies in the top ten. Sequences were obtained from naive CD4+ T cells sorted from blood. The source is a young man in good health. Both conserved end residues are part of each CDR3. The D gene is left open where the match is weak. Not all rows give a size; the values are once, few, many and, for expanded clones, a class.

TGCGCCAGCAGCTGGACCGGGACAGGGGGACATGAGACCCAGTACTTC	CASSWTGTGGHETQYF	once	TRBV5-1	TRBJ2-5	TRBD1
TGCGCCAGCAGCTTGGCCTTAGTATCGGGGCAAGAGACCCAGTACTTC	CASSLALVSGQETQYF	NA	TRBV5-1	TRBJ2-5	NA
TGCGCCAGCAGCGGCCTCGGGACTAGCGGGAGGGTCCCCAAGACAGATACGCAGTATTTT	CASSGLGTSGRVPKTDTQYF	NA	TRBV5-1	TRBJ2-3	TRBD2
TGTGCCAGTAGTAGGGCAGGGGGCTACTCGGACTCCTATGGCTACACCTTC	CASSRAGGYSDSYGYTF	NA	TRBV19	TRBJ1-2	TRBD1
TGTGCCAGCACCGCCGCCTGGAACTCCTATAATTCACCCCTCCACTTT	CASTAAWNSYNSPLHF	once	TRBV28	TRBJ1-6	NA
TGTGCCAGCGCGGCCGGACAGGGGAACAATGAGCAGTTCTTC	CASAAGQGNNEQFF	NA	TRBV19	TRBJ2-1	TRBD1
TGTGCCAGCAGTTACCTGGACAGGAGTCACGAGCAGTACTTC	CASSYLDRSHEQYF	NA	TRBV6-5	TRBJ2-7	TRBD1
TGCGCCAGCAGCCAAGGGCCGGGACAGGGAAGGGACGGCTACACCTTC	CASSQGPGQGRDGYTF	NA	TRBV4-1	TRBJ1-2	TRBD1
TGTGCCATCAGTGAGCAGGCCGTTTGGTACTTC	CAISEQAVWYF	NA	TRBV10-3	TRBJ2-7	NA
TGTGCCAGCTGGCTGAACACTGAAGCTTTCTTT	CASWLNTEAFF	few	TRBV28	TRBJ1-1	NA
TGTGCCAGCAGGAAGCGGGGGGGCTTCTACAATGAGCAGTTCTTC	CASRKRGGFYNEQFF	once	TRBV2	TRBJ2-1	TRBD2
TGTGCCAGCTCACCACCCCCTCCCCGAGGCTCTGGAAACACCATATATTTT	CASSPPPPRGSGNTIYF	NA	TRBV18	TRBJ1-3	NA
TGTGCCAGCAGCCCTGGAGTAGCGGGGGTCTCTAGCACAGATACGCAGTATTTT	CASSPGVAGVSSTDTQYF	NA	TRBV7-9	TRBJ2-3	TRBD2
TGTGCCAGCAGTGCCTCGCCGGCCCGGCCCCAGCATTTT	CASSASPARPQHF	NA	TRBV6-1	TRBJ1-5	NA
TGTGCCAGCACCGAAGGAGGGTCTGGGGAGACCCAGTACTTC	CASTEGGSGETQYF	NA	TRBV25-1	TRBJ2-5	NA
TGCAGCGTTGGGCAGACGAACACCGGGGAGCTGTTTTTT	CSVGQTNTGELFF	once	TRBV29-1	TRBJ2-2	NA
TGCGCCAGCAGCCCGAGCGGGGACTCCTACGAGCAGTACTTC	CASSPSGDSYEQYF	once	TRBV5-1	TRBJ2-7	TRBD2
TGTGCCAGTAGTATAATAACTAGCACGTACAATGAGCAGTTCTTC	CASSIITSTYNEQFF	NA	TRBV19	TRBJ2-1	NA
TGCGCCAGCAGCTTGGGGGACACTGAAGCTTTCTTT	CASSLGDTEAFF	NA	TRBV5-1	TRBJ1-1	NA
TGTGCCAGCAGTTCCCGGGACAGGGGGCTCTACGAGCAGTACTTC	CASSSRDRGLYEQYF	NA	TRBV6-5	TRBJ2-7	TRBD1
TGTGCCAGCAGCGTAAGCGGGGTAAACAATGAGCAGTTCTTC	CASSVSGVNNEQFF	few	TRBV9	TRBJ2-1	TRBD2
TGTGCCAGCAGTTACTTTGAGGGGATTGATGGCGAGCAGTACTTC	CASSYFEGIDGEQYF	NA	TRBV6-6	TRBJ2-7	NA
TGTGCCAGCTCGGCGACAGGTACCTACGAGCAGTACTTC	CASSATGTYEQYF	once	TRBV18	TRBJ2-7	NA
TGTGCCAGCAGTGAGATCTCTGGACAAGAGACCCAGTACTTC	CASSEISGQETQYF	NA	TRBV2	TRBJ2-5	NA
TGTGCCAGCAGCTTGACCGGGGCCCAGGGCTATGGCTACACCTTC	CASSLTGAQGYGYTF	once	TRBV5-4	TRBJ1-2	NA
TGTGCCAGCAGTTTGCCAGGCTCCTACGAGCAGTACTTC	CASSLPGSYEQYF	NA	TRBV28	TRBJ2-7	NA
TGTGCCAGCAGTTTGTTCGGTCAGGGCACCTACAATGAGCAGTTCTTC	CASSLFGQGTYNEQFF	NA	TRBV27	TRBJ2-1	NA
TGTGCCAGCAGTACAAGGACTAGCGGAAGCTCCTACGAGCAGTACTTC	CASSTRTSGSSYEQYF	once	TRBV27	TRBJ2-7	TRBD2
TGCGCCAGCAGCCGGACAGGGAACACTGAAGCTTTCTTT	CASSRTGNTEAFF	NA	TRBV5-1	TRBJ1-1	TRBD1
TGCGCCAGCAGCACAGGAGACCCCCACAATGAGCAGTTCTTC	CASSTGDPHNEQFF	NA	TRBV5-1	TRBJ2-1	NA
TGTGCCAGCAGCTTAGTCCCTGACAGGTCCTACGAGCAGTACTTC	CASSLVPDRSYEQYF	once	TRBV7-2	TRBJ2-7	NA
TGTGCCAGCAGCTTAGAATTAGGTAGCGGACAAATAGCCAAAAACATTCAGTACTTC	CASSLELGSGQIAKNIQYF	NA	TRBV7-9	TRBJ2-4	NA
TGTGCCAGCAGCTTAGCGAAGAGTGCGAATGAGCAGTTCTTC	CASSLAKSANEQFF	NA	TRBV7-9	TRBJ2-1	NA
TGTGCCAGCAGTCCATCCGGCCCGGGGTGGGAGCAGTACTTC	CASSPSGPGWEQYF	NA	TRBV27	TRBJ2-7	NA
TGCGCCAGCAGCCGGGACGGGGGTAGGAACGAGCAGTACTTC	CASSRDGGRNEQYF	NA	TRBV5-1	TRBJ2-7	NA
TGTGCCAGCAGTAGACTAGCGGGGGGGCCGGCTGAGCAGTTCTTC	CASSRLAGGPAEQFF	NA	TRBV25-1	TRBJ2-1	TRBD2
TGTGCCAGCAGTGTACAGGGGCGACAATACTCTGGAAACACCATATATTTT	CASSVQGRQYSGNTIYF	few	TRBV2	TRBJ1-3	TRBD1
TGCGCCAGCAGCTTTGGATCAGGGTCCCAGCCCCAGCATTTT	CASSFGSGSQPQHF	NA	TRBV5-1	TRBJ1-5	NA
TGTGCCAGCACCTCGGACGCGTACTTC	CASTSDAYF	NA	TRBV25-1	TRBJ2-7	NA
TGTGCCAGCAGTCCCAGGCTAGGGGGGAACGAAAAACTGTTTTTT	CASSPRLGGNEKLFF	NA	TRBV25-1	TRBJ1-4	NA
TGTGCCAGCAGCGTAGATTTGGGGGGCGGATACGAGCAGTACTTC	CASSVDLGGGYEQYF	once	TRBV9	TRBJ2-7	NA
TGTGCCAGCAGCTTAATAGCGGGGGGCCTGAATGAGCAGTTCTTC	CASSLIAGGLNEQFF	NA	TRBV7-3	TRBJ2-1	TRBD2
TGTGCCAGCAGCTTGGTTCCTGGGGCTAATGAAAAACTGTTTTTT	CASSLVPGANEKLFF	NA	TRBV5-4	TRBJ1-4	NA
TGTGCCAGCTCGCCAGGGACACCAATAACTGAAGCTTTCTTT	CASSPGTPITEAFF	NA	TRBV18	TRBJ1-1	NA
TGTGCCAGCAGAGACAGTTTGAGGAACACCGGGGAGCTGTTTTTT	CASRDSLRNTGELFF	NA	TRBV6-5	TRBJ2-2	NA